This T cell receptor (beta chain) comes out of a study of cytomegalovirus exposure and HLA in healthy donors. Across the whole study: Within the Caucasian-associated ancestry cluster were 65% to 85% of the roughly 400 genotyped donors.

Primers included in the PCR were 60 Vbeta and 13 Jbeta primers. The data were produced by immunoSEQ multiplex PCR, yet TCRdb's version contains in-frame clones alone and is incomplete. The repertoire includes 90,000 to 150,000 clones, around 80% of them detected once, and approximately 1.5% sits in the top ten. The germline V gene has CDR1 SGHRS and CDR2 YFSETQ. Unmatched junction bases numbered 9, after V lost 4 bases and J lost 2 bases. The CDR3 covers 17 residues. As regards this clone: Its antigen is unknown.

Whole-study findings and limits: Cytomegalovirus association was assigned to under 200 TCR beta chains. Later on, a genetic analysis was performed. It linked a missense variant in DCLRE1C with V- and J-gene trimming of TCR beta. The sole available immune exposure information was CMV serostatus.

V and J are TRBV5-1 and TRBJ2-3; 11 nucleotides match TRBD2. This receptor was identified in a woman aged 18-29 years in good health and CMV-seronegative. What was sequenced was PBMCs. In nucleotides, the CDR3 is TGCGCCAGCAGCAATAGCGGGAGGGCCGACCCCACAGATACGCAGTATTTT. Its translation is CASSNSGRADPTDTQYF. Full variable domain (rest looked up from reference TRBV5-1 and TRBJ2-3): KAGVTQTPRYLIKTRGQQVTLSCSPISGHRSVSWYQQTPGQGLQFLFEYFSETQRNKGNFPGRFSGRQFSNSRSEMNVSTLELGDSALYLCASSNSGRADPTDTQYFGPGTRLTVL.